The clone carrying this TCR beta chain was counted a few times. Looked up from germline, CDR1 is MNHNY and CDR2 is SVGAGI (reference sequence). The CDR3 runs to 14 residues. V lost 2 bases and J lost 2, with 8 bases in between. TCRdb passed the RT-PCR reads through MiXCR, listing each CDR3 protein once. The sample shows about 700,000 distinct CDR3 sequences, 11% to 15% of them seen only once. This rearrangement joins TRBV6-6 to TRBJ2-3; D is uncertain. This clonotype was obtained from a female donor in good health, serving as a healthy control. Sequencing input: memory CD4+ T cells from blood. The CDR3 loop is CASSYGRSTDTQYF. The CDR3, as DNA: TGTGCCAGCAGTTACGGTCGCTCCACAGATACGCAGTATTTT.